Shown below are 7 T cell receptor beta chains from a single sample sequenced in a study of Ad26.COV2.S vaccination and SARS-CoV-2 variants. Treatment: some 20 received Ad26.COV2.S at low or high dose, single or two shots; a few received placebo; per-sample allocation not given. All samples were drawn on day 63, counting from the first vaccine or placebo injection. Libraries were prepared by immunoSEQ multiplex PCR; TCRdb keeps only in-frame clonotypes and omits some of them. The sample carries about 680,000 clones, more than 80% recorded once. The source material was peripheral blood, sampled in a trial of Ad26.COV2.S vaccine versus placebo. These TCRs come from a person between 18 and 59 years old who received the Ad26.COV2.S COVID-19 vaccine or a placebo.

This clone was seen a handful of times. The rearrangement links TRBV15 to TRBJ2-7; D possibly corresponds to TRBD2 (5 bases). Trimming took 4 bases from V and 6 from J, leaving 13 bases between them. This CDR3 is built from 13 residues. Germline lookup yields CDR1 LNHNV and CDR2 YYDKDF (reference sequence). CDR3 residues: CATSILTEGEQYF. The CDR3 DNA follows: TGTGCCACCAGCATACTCACAGAGGGCGAGCAGTACTTC.

This chain links TRBV6-1 with TRBJ2-7; the match to TRBD1 covers 11 bases. Germline V CDR1 and CDR2: MNHNS, SASEGT. CDR3 length equals 15 residues. The V and J ends lost 3 bases and 6 bases, in that order; junction bases with no gene match: 7. DNA for the CDR3: TGTGCCAGCAGTGAGCGGGGACAGGGGGTGGTCGAGCAGTACTTC. Its translation: CASSERGQGVVEQYF.

Notes on this clone: Additional DNA sequences in this sample encode the identical CDR3. Here the CDR3 reads CASSQSNQPQHF. The CDR3 DNA reads as TGTGCCAGCAGCCAAAGCAATCAGCCCCAGCATTTT. This chain joins TRBV3-1 (or the pseudogene TRBV3-2) and TRBJ1-5; the D is unclear. Trimming left V 2 bases short and J 1 base short, with 0 bases between. CDR3 length: 12 amino acids. CDR1 is LGHDT, CDR2 YNNKEL, per germline (reference sequence).

The chain recombines TRBV6-5 with TRBJ2-5; 9 nucleotides line up with TRBD1. Looked up from germline, CDR1 is MNHEY and CDR2 is SVGAGI. The CDR3 spans 12 residues. The trim removed 6 bases at V and 7 bases at J, leaving 3 bases unmatched. In nucleotides, the CDR3 is TGTGCCAGCAGGGGACAGGGAGGGACCCAGTACTTC. Its translation is CASRGQGGTQYF.

This chain uses TRBV19 with TRBJ1-2; tentatively, D is TRBD1 (5 bases). The CDR3 covers 15 residues. Trimming pared 4 bases from V and 2 bases from J, leaving 14 bases between. Germline V CDR1 and CDR2: LNHDA, SQIVND (reference sequence). The CDR3 is CASSTSGGLNYGYTF. The CDR3 DNA is TGTGCCAGTAGTACCTCTGGGGGTCTGAACTATGGCTACACCTTC. The whole variable domain, filled in from reference TRBV19 and TRBJ1-2, reads DGGITQSPKYLFRKEGQNVTLSCEQNLNHDAMYWYRQDPGQGLRLIYYSQIVNDFQKGDIAEGYSVSREKKESFPLTVTSAQKNPTAFYLCASSTSGGLNYGYTFGSGTRLTVV.

A remark on this clone: In the same sample, other DNA sequences code for this CDR3. The chain combines TRBV6-2 or TRBV6-3 with TRBJ1-1; D unclear. Per the germline V gene, CDR1 is MNHEY and CDR2 is SVGEGT. There are 12 residues in the CDR3. V lost 0 bases and J lost 4, with 3 bases in between. The CDR3 reads CASSYSSTEAFF. DNA for the CDR3: TGTGCCAGCAGTTACTCCAGCACTGAAGCTTTCTTT.

This clone turned up a few times. The genes are TRBV18 and TRBJ2-2, with TRBD2 identical over 7 bases. Germline CDR1 is KGHSH and CDR2 is LQKENI. This CDR3 is 14 amino acids long. J was trimmed by 5 bases and V by 6 bases; bases with no gene match: 6. CDR3 nucleotide sequence: TGTGCCAGCTCCCACAGAGCGGGGACCGGGGAGCTGTTTTTT. It codes for CASSHRAGTGELFF.